Following are 23 T cell receptor beta chains from one sample sequenced in a study of T cell changes during pregnancy in multiple sclerosis. TCRdb's table, derived via immunoSEQ multiplex PCR, lists solely in-frame clones and lacks some. Of under 40,000 clones listed, 90% are singletons. This material consisted of CD4+ T cells from peripheral blood mononuclear cells, taken in the second trimester of pregnancy. Source of these receptors: a female donor with multiple sclerosis, enrolled in a pregnancy study.

This chain uses TRBV6-1 with TRBJ2-1, with TRBD2 matching over 12 bases. CDR1 and CDR2 from the germline V gene are MNHNS and SASEGT. Unmatched junction bases numbered 4, after V lost 6 bases and J lost 4 bases. The CDR3 extends over 15 amino acids. This CDR3 is CASRSGTSGYNEQFF. CDR3 DNA sequence: TGTGCCAGCAGATCCGGGACTAGCGGGTACAATGAGCAGTTCTTC.

This clone appeared once. J is TRBJ2-3 and V is TRBV9, with 7 bases lining up with TRBD2. There are 18 residues in the CDR3. From germline, CDR1 is SGDLS and CDR2 YYNGEE. Trimming at V came to 0 bases and at J to 2 bases, leaving 12 bases not matched to a gene. The CDR3 sequence: CASSVEEGGRLATDTQYF. DNA for the CDR3: TGTGCCAGCAGCGTAGAGGAGGGAGGGCGCCTCGCCACAGATACGCAGTATTTT.

The rearrangement links TRBV2 to TRBJ2-7; 8 bases align to TRBD1. Unmatched junction bases numbered 9, after V lost 7 bases and J lost 4 bases. This CDR3 has 14 amino acids. Germline V gene lookup returns CDR1 SNHLY and CDR2 FYNNEI. This CDR3 is CASTSGTGLYEQYF. CDR3 nucleotides: TGTGCCAGCACTTCGGGGACAGGACTATACGAGCAGTACTTC.

The genes are TRBV13 and TRBJ2-2, with D maybe TRBD1 (6 bases). The CDR3 totals 17 residues. V was trimmed by 1 base and J by 7 bases, leaving 19 bases between them. Germline CDR1 is PRHDT and CDR2 is FYEKMQ (reference sequence). This chain's CDR3 is CASSLEARGISIGELFF. The CDR3 DNA follows: TGTGCCAGCAGCTTAGAGGCCAGGGGAATTTCCATCGGGGAGCTGTTTTTT.

The chain carries TRBV7-6 and TRBJ2-3, with a possible D match to TRBD2 (6 bases). The germline V gene has CDR1 SGHVS and CDR2 FNYEAQ. Trimming left V 5 bases short and J 7 bases short, with 28 bases between. The CDR3 is made up of 18 amino acids. The CDR3 sequence is CASSLSSLYGRSRNTQYF. As DNA, the CDR3 is TGTGCCAGCAGCCTGTCATCGCTTTACGGGAGATCAAGGAATACGCAGTATTTT. The full variable domain, its missing parts supplied by reference TRBV7-6 and TRBJ2-3, is GAGVSQSPRYKVTKRGQDVALRCDPISGHVSLYWYRQALGQGPEFLTYFNYEAQQDKSGLPNDRFSAERPEGSISTLTIQRTEQRDSAMYRCASSLSSLYGRSRNTQYFGPGTRLTVL.

The chain combines TRBV5-1 with TRBJ2-1, with 7 bases matching TRBD2. V shed 1 base and J 6 bases; nucleotides not matched to a gene: 7. Germline CDR1 SGHRS, CDR2 YFSETQ. The CDR3 totals 15 residues. In nucleotides, the CDR3 is TGCGCCAGCAGCTTGAACGGGGCTAGCGGCAATGAGCAGTTCTTC. As protein: CASSLNGASGNEQFF.

The rearrangement links TRBV9 to TRBJ2-7, with 9 positions matching TRBD2. Germline lookup yields CDR1 SGDLS and CDR2 YYNGEE. J lost 3 bases, V lost 1 base, and 8 bases had no gene match. This CDR3 spans 16 amino acids. The CDR3 coding sequence is TGTGCCAGCAGCGTATCTAGTAGCGGGGGATACTACGAGCAGTACTTC. Protein sequence: CASSVSSSGGYYEQYF.

This chain connects TRBV10-2 to TRBJ1-1; D unresolved. From germline, CDR1 is WSHSY and CDR2 SAAADI. The ends were cut back, 7 bases at V and 1 base at J, with 10 bases in the middle. The CDR3 runs 13 residues. The CDR3 region has the DNA TGCGCCAGCATCGGACTCTCGAACACTGAAGCTTTCTTT. Protein sequence: CASIGLSNTEAFF.

The chain has TRBV7-6 and TRBJ2-7, with 10 bases matching TRBD2. CDR3 length equals 15 residues. Trimming took 6 bases from V and 3 from J; bases not matched to a gene: 8. From germline, CDR1 is SGHVS and CDR2 FNYEAQ. This chain's CDR3 is CASSQGGLAIYEQYF. The CDR3 DNA reads TGTGCCAGCAGTCAGGGGGGACTAGCGATCTACGAGCAGTACTTC.

The genes are TRBV18 and TRBJ2-3; D is undetermined. This CDR3 is built from 13 residues. Germline CDR1 and CDR2: KGHSH and LQKENI. Trimming took off 3 bases at V and 0 bases at J, with 4 bases between the two ends. CDR3 protein: CASSPASTDTQYF. CDR3 nucleotide sequence: TGTGCCAGCTCACCGGCTAGCACAGATACGCAGTATTTT.

This clone was picked up a small number of times. The chain links TRBV30 to TRBJ1-5, with a possible D match to TRBD1 (5 bases). Germline V gene sequence: CDR1 GTSNPN, CDR2 SVGIG (reference sequence). This CDR3 has 16 residues. The V end was cut by 4 bases, the J end by 5 bases, with 21 bases between. Here the CDR3 DNA reads TGTGCCTGGAAATCACGTCAGGGTGGTCTGGATCAGCCCCAGCATTTT. Its translation is CAWKSRQGGLDQPQHF.

In this sample, this clone turned up once. V usage is TRBV9 and J usage is TRBJ1-2; D unresolved. The V end lost 4 bases, the J end lost 0 bases, and 10 bases lay between the germline ends. CDR1 is SGDLS, CDR2 YYNGEE, per germline. CDR3 length: 14 amino acids. As DNA, the CDR3 is TGTGCCAGCAGCTCTTCAGTTGCTAACTATGGCTACACCTTC. This codes for CASSSSVANYGYTF. Drawing the rest from reference TRBV9 and TRBJ1-2, the complete variable domain is DSGVTQTPKHLITATGQRVTLRCSPRSGDLSVYWYQQSLDQGLQFLIQYYNGEERAKGNILERFSAQQFPDLHSELNLSSLELGDSALYFCASSSSVANYGYTFGSGTRLTVV.

V gene TRBV6-6 combines with J gene TRBJ2-2; D may be TRBD2 (6 bases). V was cut by 2 bases and J by 7 bases, with 17 bases left in between. There are 16 residues in the CDR3. Germline CDR1 reads MNHNY; CDR2 reads SVGAGI (reference sequence). CDR3 residues: CASSYLGLANSGELFF. In nucleotides, the CDR3 is TGTGCCAGCAGTTACCTAGGGCTAGCGAATAGCGGGGAGCTGTTTTTT.

This chain joins TRBV5-6 and TRBJ2-3, with D hard to call. The germline gives CDR1 SGHDT, CDR2 YYEEEE. The V end lost 1 base, the J end lost 0 bases, and 6 bases lay between the germline ends. The length of the CDR3 is 14 residues. The CDR3 nucleotides are TGTGCCAGCAGCTTGCTTTCGAGCACAGATACGCAGTATTTT. This gives the protein CASSLLSSTDTQYF.

The chain combines TRBV11-2 with TRBJ1-3, with D maybe TRBD1 (5 bases). The CDR3 covers 15 residues. Trimming removed 5 bases at V and 6 bases at J, with 17 bases between. Germline CDR1 reads SGHAT; CDR2 reads FQNNGV. The CDR3 DNA reads as TGTGCCAGCAGCCCGTTTCGGGGGGAAGAAAACACCATATATTTT. Protein product: CASSPFRGEENTIYF.

The rearrangement links TRBV9 to TRBJ2-2; possibly TRBD1 for D (5 bases). V was clipped by 0 bases and J by 3 bases, with 12 bases between them. CDR1 and CDR2 from the germline V gene are SGDLS and YYNGEE. The CDR3 has 16 residues. CDR3 DNA sequence: TGTGCCAGCAGCGTAGGGGGCCTAGTTTACACCGGGGAGCTGTTTTTT. Translating it yields CASSVGGLVYTGELFF.

V and J are TRBV4-2 and TRBJ2-1, with TRBD2 matching over 15 bases. This CDR3 has 15 residues. After removal of 6 bases from V and 7 bases from J, the junction contained 4 bases not matched to a gene. CDR1 LGHNA and CDR2 YNFKEQ come from the germline V gene. The CDR3 protein is CASRGLAGGRNEQFF. As DNA, the CDR3 is TGTGCCAGCAGAGGACTAGCGGGAGGGAGAAATGAGCAGTTCTTC.

The CDR3 spells CASREGGSYNEQFF. The CDR3 DNA reads TGTGCCAGCAGGGAGGGCGGCTCCTACAATGAGCAGTTCTTC. The gene calls are TRBV6-1 and TRBJ2-1, with D possibly being TRBD2 (6 bases). The V gene's germline CDR1 is MNHNS and CDR2 SASEGT. The CDR3 covers 14 residues. V lost 6 bases and J 0 bases, leaving 9 bases between the germline ends.

The CDR3 nucleotides read TGTGCCAGCAGCGCGAGGACAGAGGGCCCTTCAGCTTTCTTT. It codes for CASSARTEGPSAFF. The chain uses TRBV21-1 and TRBJ1-1; the DNA was not used to check the table's D call, TRBD1. TRBV21-1 is marked as a pseudogene. The CDR3 spans 14 residues.

The genes are TRBV11-2 and TRBJ1-4; D is undetermined. The germline gives CDR1 SGHAT, CDR2 FQNNGV. Trimming shortened V by 5 bases and J by 11 bases, and 15 bases separated the two germline ends. This CDR3 is built from 13 residues. The CDR3 reads CASSLRNRAKLFF. The DNA for the CDR3 is TGTGCCAGCAGCCTAAGAAACAGAGCTAAACTGTTTTTT.

The chain combines TRBV12-5 with TRBJ1-1; TRBD1 is a possible D gene (5 bases). V shed 9 bases and J shed 5 bases, with 25 bases lying between them. This CDR3 contains 16 residues. The germline gives CDR1 LGHNT, CDR2 FRNRAP. The CDR3 coding sequence is TGTGCTAGCCCCCGCGGGGGGGACTATTGGGGAACTGAAGCTTTCTTT. Translation: CASPRGGDYWGTEAFF. Full variable domain (remainder filled in from reference TRBV12-5 and TRBJ1-1): DARVTQTPRHKVTEMGQEVTMRCQPILGHNTVFWYRQTMMQGLELLAYFRNRAPLDDSGMPKDRFSAEMPDATLATLKIQPSEPRDSAVYFCASPRGGDYWGTEAFFGQGTRLTVV.

This chain connects TRBV10-1 to TRBJ2-4; 12 bases line up with TRBD2. From germline, CDR1 is WNHNN and CDR2 SYGVQD (reference sequence). J lost 4 bases, V lost 5 bases, and 6 bases had no gene match. CDR3 length: 16 residues. CDR3 in DNA: TGCGCCAGCAGTCCTGGGACTAGCGGGTATAAAAACATTCAGTACTTC. Amino acids: CASSPGTSGYKNIQYF.

DNA for the CDR3: TGTGCCATCAGTTTACAGGGGGGAAACACTGAAGCTTTCTTT. It translates to CAISLQGGNTEAFF. The V and J genes are TRBV10-3 and TRBJ1-1; 8 bases fit TRBD1. J lost 2 bases, V lost 5 bases, and 4 bases had no gene match. CDR3 length: 14 residues. CDR1 is ENHRY and CDR2 is SYGVKD in the germline V gene.